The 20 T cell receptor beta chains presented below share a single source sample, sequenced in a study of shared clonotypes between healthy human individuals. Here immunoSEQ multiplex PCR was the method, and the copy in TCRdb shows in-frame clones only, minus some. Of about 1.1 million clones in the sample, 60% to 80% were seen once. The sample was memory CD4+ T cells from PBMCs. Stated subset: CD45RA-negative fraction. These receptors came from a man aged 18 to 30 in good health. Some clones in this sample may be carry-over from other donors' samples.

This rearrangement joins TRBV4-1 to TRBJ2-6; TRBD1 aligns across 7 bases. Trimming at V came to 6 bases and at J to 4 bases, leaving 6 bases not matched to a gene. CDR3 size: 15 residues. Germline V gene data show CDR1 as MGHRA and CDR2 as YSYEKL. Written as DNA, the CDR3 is TGCGCCAGCAGGACCACAGGGGTCGGGGCCAACGTCCTGACTTTC. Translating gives CASRTTGVGANVLTF.

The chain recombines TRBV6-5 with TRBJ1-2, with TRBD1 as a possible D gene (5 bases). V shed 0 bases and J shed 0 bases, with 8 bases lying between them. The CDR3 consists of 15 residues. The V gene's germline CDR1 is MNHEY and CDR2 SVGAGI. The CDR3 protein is CASSYSDTTNYGYTF. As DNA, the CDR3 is TGTGCCAGCAGTTACTCGGACACCACTAACTATGGCTACACCTTC.

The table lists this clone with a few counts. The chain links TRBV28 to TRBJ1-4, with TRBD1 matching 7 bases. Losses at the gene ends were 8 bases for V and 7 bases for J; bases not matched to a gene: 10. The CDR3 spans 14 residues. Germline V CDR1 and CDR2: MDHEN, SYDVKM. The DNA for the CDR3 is TGTGCCAGCTATAACAGGGGAAGAGGTGAAAAACTGTTTTTT. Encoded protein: CASYNRGRGEKLFF.

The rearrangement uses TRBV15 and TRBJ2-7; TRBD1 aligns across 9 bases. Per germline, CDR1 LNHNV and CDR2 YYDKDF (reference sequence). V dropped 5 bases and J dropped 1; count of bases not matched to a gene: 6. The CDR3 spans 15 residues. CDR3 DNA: TGTGCCACCAGCTCAGCCGACAGGGGGTCCTACGAGCAGTACTTC. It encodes CATSSADRGSYEQYF.

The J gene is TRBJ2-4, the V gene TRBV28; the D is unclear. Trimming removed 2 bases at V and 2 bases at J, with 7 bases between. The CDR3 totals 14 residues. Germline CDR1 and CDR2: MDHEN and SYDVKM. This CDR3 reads CASSLQSTKNIQYF. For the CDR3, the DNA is TGTGCCAGCAGTTTACAGTCGACCAAAAACATTCAGTACTTC.

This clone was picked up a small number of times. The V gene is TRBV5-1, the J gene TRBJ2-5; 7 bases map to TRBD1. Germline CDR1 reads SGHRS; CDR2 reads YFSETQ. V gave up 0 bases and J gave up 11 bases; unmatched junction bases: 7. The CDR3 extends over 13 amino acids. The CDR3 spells CASSLDRGGGQYF. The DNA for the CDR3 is TGCGCCAGCAGCTTGGACAGGGGTGGGGGACAGTACTTC.

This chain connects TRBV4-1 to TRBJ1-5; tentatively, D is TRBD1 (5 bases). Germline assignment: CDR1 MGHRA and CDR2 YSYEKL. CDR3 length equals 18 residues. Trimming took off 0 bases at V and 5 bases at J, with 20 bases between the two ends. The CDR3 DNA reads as TGCGCCAGCAGCCAAGACCCCCAGGGCTCCGGTTGGTATCAGCCCCAGCATTTT. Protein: CASSQDPQGSGWYQPQHF.

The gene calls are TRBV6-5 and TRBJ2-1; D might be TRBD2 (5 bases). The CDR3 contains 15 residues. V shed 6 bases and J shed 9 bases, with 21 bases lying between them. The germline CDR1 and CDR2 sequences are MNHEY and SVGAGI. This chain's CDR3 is CASSSTTPTGSEQFF. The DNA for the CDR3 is TGTGCCAGCAGCTCTACGACCCCCACGGGATCTGAGCAGTTCTTC.

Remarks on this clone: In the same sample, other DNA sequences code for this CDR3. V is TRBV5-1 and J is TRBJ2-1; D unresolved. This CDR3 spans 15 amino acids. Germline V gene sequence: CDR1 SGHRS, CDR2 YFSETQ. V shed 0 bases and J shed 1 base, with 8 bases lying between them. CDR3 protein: CASSLGGRSYNEQFF. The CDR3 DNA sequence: TGCGCCAGCAGCTTGGGGGGAAGGTCCTACAATGAGCAGTTCTTC.

CDR3 protein: CASSRTGGAPDGYTF. The CDR3 nucleotides read TGTGCCAGCAGCCGGACAGGGGGCGCCCCGGATGGCTACACCTTC. The rearrangement links TRBV2 to TRBJ1-2, with 11 bases lining up with TRBD1. CDR1 is SNHLY and CDR2 is FYNNEI in the germline V gene. The CDR3 runs to 15 residues. V lost 6 bases to trimming and J lost 6 bases; unmatched junction nucleotides: 9.

The CDR3 nucleotides are TGTGCCAGCAGCCCAGGGACAGGGACGCAGTATTTT. Residues: CASSPGTGTQYF. J is TRBJ2-3 and V is TRBV7-3; 9 bases line up with TRBD1. Germline V gene lookup returns CDR1 SGHTA and CDR2 FQGTGA. With 5 bases clipped from V and 9 bases from J, the junction kept 3 bases outside the gene matches. The CDR3 runs 12 residues.

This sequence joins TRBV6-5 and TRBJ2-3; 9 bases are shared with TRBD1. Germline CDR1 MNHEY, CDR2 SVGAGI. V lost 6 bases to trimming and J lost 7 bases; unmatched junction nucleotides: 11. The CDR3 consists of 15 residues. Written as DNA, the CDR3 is TGTGCCAGCAGGGCCGGGACAGGGTCTTCGTATACGCAGTATTTT. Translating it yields CASRAGTGSSYTQYF.

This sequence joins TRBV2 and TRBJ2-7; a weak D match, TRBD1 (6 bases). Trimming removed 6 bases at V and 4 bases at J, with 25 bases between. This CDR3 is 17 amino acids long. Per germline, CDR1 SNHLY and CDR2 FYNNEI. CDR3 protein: CASRERRLDSRPYEQYF. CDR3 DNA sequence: TGTGCCAGCAGAGAGAGACGCCTGGACAGCCGCCCTTACGAGCAGTACTTC.

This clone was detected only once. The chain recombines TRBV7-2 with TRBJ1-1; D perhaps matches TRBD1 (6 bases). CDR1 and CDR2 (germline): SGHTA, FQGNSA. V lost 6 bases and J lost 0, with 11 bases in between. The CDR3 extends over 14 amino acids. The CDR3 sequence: CASRFTGMNTEAFF. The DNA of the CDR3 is TGTGCCAGCAGGTTCACAGGGATGAACACTGAAGCTTTCTTT.

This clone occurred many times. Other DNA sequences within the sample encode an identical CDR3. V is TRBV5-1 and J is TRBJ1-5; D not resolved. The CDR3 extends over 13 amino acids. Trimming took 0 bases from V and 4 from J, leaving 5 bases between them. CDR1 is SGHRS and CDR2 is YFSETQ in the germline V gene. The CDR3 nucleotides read TGCGCCAGCAGCTTGGCCCCTAATCAGCCCCAGCATTTT. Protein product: CASSLAPNQPQHF. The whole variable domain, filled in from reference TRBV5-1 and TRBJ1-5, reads KAGVTQTPRYLIKTRGQQVTLSCSPISGHRSVSWYQQTPGQGLQFLFEYFSETQRNKGNFPGRFSGRQFSNSRSEMNVSTLELGDSALYLCASSLAPNQPQHFGDGTRLSIL.

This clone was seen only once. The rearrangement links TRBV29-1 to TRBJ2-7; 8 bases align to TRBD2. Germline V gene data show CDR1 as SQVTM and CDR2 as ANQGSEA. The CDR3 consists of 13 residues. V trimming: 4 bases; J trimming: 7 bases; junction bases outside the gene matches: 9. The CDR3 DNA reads TGCAGCGTTGTCCCCAGCGGGAGAAGGGAGCAGTACTTC. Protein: CSVVPSGRREQYF.

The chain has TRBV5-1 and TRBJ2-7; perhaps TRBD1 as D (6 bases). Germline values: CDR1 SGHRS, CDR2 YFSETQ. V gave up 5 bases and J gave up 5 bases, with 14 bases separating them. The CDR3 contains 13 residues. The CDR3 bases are TGCGCCAGCAGAGGCGACAGGTTACACGAGCAGTACTTC. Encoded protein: CASRGDRLHEQYF.

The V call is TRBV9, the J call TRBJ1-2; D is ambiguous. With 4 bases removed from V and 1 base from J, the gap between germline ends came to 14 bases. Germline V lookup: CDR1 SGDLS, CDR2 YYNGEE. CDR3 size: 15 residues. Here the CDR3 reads CASSPGSLINYGYTF. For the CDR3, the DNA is TGTGCCAGCAGCCCCGGCAGCCTTATTAACTATGGCTACACCTTC.

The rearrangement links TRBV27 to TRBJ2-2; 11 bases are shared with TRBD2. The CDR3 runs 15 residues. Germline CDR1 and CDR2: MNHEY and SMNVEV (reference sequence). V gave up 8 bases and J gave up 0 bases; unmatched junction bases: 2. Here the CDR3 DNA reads TGTGCCAGCGCGGGACTAGCGGCGAACACCGGGGAGCTGTTTTTT. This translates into CASAGLAANTGELFF.

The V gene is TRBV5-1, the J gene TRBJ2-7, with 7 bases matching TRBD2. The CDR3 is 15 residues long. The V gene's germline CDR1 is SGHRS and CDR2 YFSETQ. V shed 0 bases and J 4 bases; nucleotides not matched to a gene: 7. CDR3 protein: CASSLGREQVYEQYF. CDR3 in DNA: TGCGCCAGCAGCTTGGGGCGGGAGCAGGTATACGAGCAGTACTTC.